A selection of T cell receptor beta chains follows, all from one sample in a study of cytomegalovirus exposure and HLA in healthy donors. Data came from immunoSEQ multiplex PCR; TCRdb stores just in-frame clones and leaves some out. The table records around 180,000 clones, around 86% of them present only once. Sequencing was done on a sample of PBMCs. The receptors here all came from a woman between 18 and 29 years old in good health and CMV-seronegative. Each CDR3 is given with its conserved first and last residue. The D gene is left open where the match is weak. Expanded clones get a size class; other rows say once, few or many, or leave the size out.

V gene: TRBV19
J gene: TRBJ1-1
D gene: TRBD1
clone size: NA
CDR3 protein: CASSEAGGFTEAFF
CDR3 DNA: TGTGCCAGTAGTGAGGCAGGGGGTTTCACTGAAGCTTTCTTT

V gene: TRBV5-4
J gene: TRBJ2-2
D gene: TRBD1
clone size: NA
CDR3 protein: CASRPRGTGELFF
CDR3 DNA: TGTGCCAGCAGGCCCAGGGGGACCGGGGAGCTGTTTTTT

V gene: TRBV27
J gene: TRBJ1-6
D gene: TRBD1
clone size: once
CDR3 protein: CASSDRVPSPLHF
CDR3 DNA: TGTGCCAGCAGCGACAGGGTACCCTCACCCCTCCACTTT

V gene: TRBV29-1
J gene: TRBJ1-3
D gene: NA
clone size: NA
CDR3 protein: CSVAQGSSGNTIYF
CDR3 DNA: TGCAGCGTTGCTCAGGGGAGCTCTGGAAACACCATATATTTT

V gene: TRBV7-9
J gene: TRBJ2-1
D gene: TRBD1
clone size: NA
CDR3 protein: CASSLVYRGQGRGYNEQFF
CDR3 DNA: TGTGCCAGCAGCTTAGTCTACAGGGGGCAGGGCAGGGGATACAATGAGCAGTTCTTC

V gene: TRBV5-5
J gene: TRBJ1-3
D gene: NA
clone size: NA
CDR3 protein: CASSAQGSGNTIYF
CDR3 DNA: TGTGCCAGCAGTGCCCAGGGATCCGGAAACACCATATATTTT

V gene: TRBV5-4
J gene: TRBJ1-3
D gene: NA
clone size: NA
CDR3 protein: CASSRGSSTAVSGNTIYF
CDR3 DNA: TGTGCCAGCAGCCGTGGGTCTTCGACAGCCGTCTCTGGAAACACCATATATTTT

V gene: TRBV28
J gene: TRBJ2-5
D gene: NA
clone size: NA
CDR3 protein: CASRGLWTQYF
CDR3 DNA: TGTGCCAGCAGGGGGCTTTGGACCCAGTACTTC

V gene: TRBV27
J gene: TRBJ2-1
D gene: NA
clone size: NA
CDR3 protein: CASSSTGSSYNEQFF
CDR3 DNA: TGTGCCAGCAGTTCCACAGGGAGCTCCTACAATGAGCAGTTCTTC

V gene: TRBV7-9
J gene: TRBJ2-7
D gene: NA
clone size: once
CDR3 protein: CASSLARGAHSYEQYF
CDR3 DNA: TGTGCCAGCAGCTTAGCCAGGGGAGCACACTCCTACGAGCAGTACTTC

V gene: TRBV15
J gene: TRBJ2-1
D gene: TRBD2
clone size: NA
CDR3 protein: CATSNPAASGYNEQFF
CDR3 DNA: TGTGCCACCAGTAACCCGGCGGCTAGCGGCTACAATGAGCAGTTCTTC

V gene: TRBV10-3
J gene: TRBJ2-5
D gene: NA
clone size: NA
CDR3 protein: CAISQGGETQYF
CDR3 DNA: TGTGCCATCAGTCAGGGTGGTGAGACCCAGTACTTC

V gene: TRBV29-1
J gene: TRBJ2-1
D gene: TRBD2
clone size: NA
CDR3 protein: CSARGTIRHNEQFF
CDR3 DNA: TGCAGCGCCCGCGGGACTATCCGCCACAATGAGCAGTTCTTC

V gene: TRBV13
J gene: TRBJ2-1
D gene: TRBD2
clone size: NA
CDR3 protein: CASRFRGTSDNEQFF
CDR3 DNA: TGTGCCAGCAGGTTCCGGGGGACTAGCGACAATGAGCAGTTCTTC

V gene: TRBV5-4
J gene: TRBJ1-1
D gene: NA
clone size: NA
CDR3 protein: CASSLRGNTEAFF
CDR3 DNA: TGTGCCAGCAGCCTCAGGGGGAACACTGAAGCTTTCTTT

V gene: TRBV29-1
J gene: TRBJ2-1
D gene: TRBD1
clone size: few
CDR3 protein: CSVGQGFGNEQFF
CDR3 DNA: TGCAGCGTTGGACAGGGGTTTGGAAATGAGCAGTTCTTC